The 21 T cell receptor beta chains below all came from one sample that was sequenced in a study of blood T cell repertoires in COVID-19 (dated by TCRdb to the early 2020s). Library construction relied on the immunoSEQ multiplex PCR assay. TCRdb's version of the immuneACCESS table is confined to in-frame rearrangements and falls short of the full clone set. An unresolved V gene accounts for under half of the shortfall where checked; the remainder is of unknown origin. This sample lists roughly 49,000 clones; approximately 89% were detected once. Approximately 4.9% of the sample rests with the top ten. The sample was peripheral blood. The source is a man in his sixties with active COVID-19.

Comments on this clone: The sample carries other DNA sequences with the same CDR3. The rearrangement links TRBV29-1 to TRBJ2-5, with D tentatively TRBD2 (6 bases). V shed 3 bases and J shed 3 bases, with 8 bases lying between them. This CDR3 region has 12 residues. The germline gives CDR1 SQVTM, CDR2 ANQGSEA. This chain's CDR3 is CSVEGGEETQYF. CDR3 coding DNA: TGCAGCGTTGAGGGCGGGGAAGAGACCCAGTACTTC. The full variable domain, its missing parts supplied by reference TRBV29-1 and TRBJ2-5, is SAVISQKPSRDICQRGTSLTIQCQVDSQVTMMFWYRQQPGQSLTLIATANQGSEATYESGFVIDKFPISRPNLTFSTLTVSNMSPEDSSIYLCSVEGGEETQYFGPGTRLLVL.

This chain links TRBV19 with TRBJ2-2, with D maybe TRBD2 (6 bases). CDR1 LNHDA and CDR2 SQIVND come from the germline V gene (reference sequence). The V and J ends lost 6 bases and 4 bases respectively, with 15 bases between them. The CDR3 totals 15 residues. The CDR3, as DNA: TGTGCCAGTAGAGGTGGCGGGACGGGCACCGGGGAGCTGTTTTTT. Translating it yields CASRGGGTGTGELFF.

The DNA of the CDR3 is TGCGCCAGCAGCTCCCGGGACAGGGGTGGAGAGACCCAGTACTTC. Translating gives CASSSRDRGGETQYF. The chain has TRBV5-1 and TRBJ2-5; 10 bases line up with TRBD1. V lost 3 bases to trimming and J lost 4 bases; unmatched junction nucleotides: 6. CDR1 and CDR2 (germline): SGHRS, YFSETQ. The CDR3 has 15 amino acids.

The gene calls are TRBV19 and TRBJ2-7; 7 bases line up with TRBD1. Germline V gene data show CDR1 as LNHDA and CDR2 as SQIVND (reference sequence). After removal of 6 bases from V and 0 bases from J, the junction contained 8 bases not matched to a gene. The CDR3 consists of 15 residues. This CDR3 is CASSITGTVSYEQYF. DNA of the CDR3: TGTGCCAGTAGCATAACCGGGACAGTCTCCTACGAGCAGTACTTC.

V is TRBV9 and J is TRBJ2-3; 10 nucleotides match TRBD2. Trimming took 3 bases from V and 3 from J; bases not matched to a gene: 10. The germline V gene encodes CDR1 SGDLS and CDR2 YYNGEE. CDR3 length equals 17 residues. The CDR3 nucleotides read TGTGCCAGCAGCGCGGGCCAGCGGACTAGCGGAACAGATACGCAGTATTTT. It encodes CASSAGQRTSGTDTQYF.

This chain joins TRBV6-4 and TRBJ1-2; TRBD1 matches 8 bases. CDR3 length: 13 amino acids. Germline CDR1 is MRHNA and CDR2 is SNTAGT. The junction had 4 bases not matched to a gene; V was cut back by 6 bases and J by 4 bases. CDR3 sequence (DNA): TGTGCCAGCAGACCTGGACAGGGCTATGGCTACACCTTC. Encoded protein: CASRPGQGYGYTF.

This clone has a single count. The CDR3, as DNA: TGTGCCAGCAGCCAAGAATATCCAGCGGGAGAGATGGCAGATACGCAGTATTTT. Translation: CASSQEYPAGEMADTQYF. V is TRBV4-2 and J is TRBJ2-3; TRBD2 matches at 8 bases. The V gene end was trimmed by 0 bases and the J gene end by 4 bases; junction bases not matched to a gene: 12. The CDR3 length is 18 residues. From germline, CDR1 is LGHNA and CDR2 YNFKEQ.

The V call is TRBV27, the J call TRBJ2-5; a possible D gene is TRBD2 (6 bases). Looked up from germline, CDR1 is MNHEY and CDR2 is SMNVEV (reference sequence). CDR3 size: 14 residues. The V and J ends lost 8 bases and 5 bases respectively, with 18 bases between them. The CDR3, as DNA: TGTGCCAGCCGGCCGGAGGGAGTTTGGGAGACCCAGTACTTC. Translating gives CASRPEGVWETQYF.

This clone was seen more than once but under ten times. The rearrangement joins TRBV7-9 to TRBJ2-7; 8 bases align to TRBD2. The CDR3 consists of 14 residues. The V segment lost 5 bases and the J segment 4 bases; nucleotides outside the gene matches: 7. CDR1 and CDR2 from the germline V gene are SEHNR and FQNEAQ (reference sequence). The CDR3 nucleotides read TGTGCCAGCAGCATTAGCGGGGAGTGGTACGAGCAGTACTTC. As protein: CASSISGEWYEQYF.

V is TRBV7-2 and J is TRBJ2-5; no reliable D call. CDR3 size: 13 residues. Trimming took 3 bases from V and 7 from J, leaving 12 bases between them. CDR1 SGHTA and CDR2 FQGNSA come from the germline V gene. CDR3 nucleotides: TGTGCCAGCAGCTTTGTCGAGGTGGCGACCCAGTACTTC. The encoded protein is CASSFVEVATQYF.

The chain employs TRBV18 and TRBJ2-2; TRBD2 might be the D (6 bases). Trimming stripped 6 bases from V and 4 bases from J, with 15 bases between. The V gene's germline CDR1 is KGHSH and CDR2 LQKENI. CDR3 length equals 15 residues. The CDR3 DNA reads as TGTGCCAGCTCCCGGGACCAAGCGGGCACCGGGGAGCTGTTTTTT. Its protein is CASSRDQAGTGELFF.

The V gene is TRBV24-1, the J gene TRBJ1-1; the D gene is possibly TRBD1 (5 bases). Per the germline V gene, CDR1 is KGHDR and CDR2 is SFDVKD. The CDR3 is 15 residues long. V lost 5 bases and J 0 bases, leaving 12 bases between the germline ends. The CDR3 sequence: CATSATGDLNTEAFF. The CDR3 DNA reads TGTGCCACCAGTGCGACGGGGGACCTGAACACTGAAGCTTTCTTT.

This chain uses TRBV18 with TRBJ2-5, with a weak D call TRBD2 (5 bases). Between the trimmed V and J ends, which lost 3 bases and 4 bases, there was a span of 12 bases. Germline V gene sequence: CDR1 KGHSH, CDR2 LQKENI. The CDR3 contains 14 residues. Here the CDR3 reads CASSPNPGLETQYF. In DNA form, the CDR3 reads TGTGCCAGCTCACCGAACCCGGGGTTAGAGACCCAGTACTTC.

Only one count was recorded for this clone. The rearrangement links TRBV19 to TRBJ1-3, with 7 bases aligning to TRBD1. Per germline, CDR1 LNHDA and CDR2 SQIVND (reference sequence). CDR3 length: 14 amino acids. With 8 bases clipped from V and 3 bases from J, the junction kept 7 bases outside the gene matches. CDR3 nucleotides: TGTGCCAGTCACCCGACAGGGAGTGGAAACACCATATATTTT. Its protein product is CASHPTGSGNTIYF.

The chain couples TRBV6-2 or TRBV6-3 to TRBJ2-1; 11 bases fit TRBD2. V lost 0 bases and J lost 0; bases outside the gene matches: 7. Per germline, CDR1 MNHEY and CDR2 SVGEGT. The CDR3 has 19 residues. In DNA, the CDR3 is TGTGCCAGCAGTTACTCGGCGACTAGCGGGGTCTTCTCCTACAATGAGCAGTTCTTC. This sequence encodes CASSYSATSGVFSYNEQFF.

This rearrangement joins TRBV6-5 to TRBJ2-1; weak D call: TRBD2 (7 bases). Trimming took off 4 bases at V and 9 bases at J, with 16 bases between the two ends. Germline lookup yields CDR1 MNHEY and CDR2 SVGAGI. The CDR3 covers 14 residues. The CDR3 coding sequence is TGTGCCAGCAGTTTCCCCGGGGGGCAGAGTGAGCAGTTCTTC. Its translation: CASSFPGGQSEQFF.

The chain couples TRBV5-4 to TRBJ2-2, with 8 bases lining up with TRBD2. The germline V gene encodes CDR1 SGHNT and CDR2 YYREEE (reference sequence). V gave up 3 bases and J gave up 4 bases; unmatched junction bases: 5. The CDR3 spans 15 residues. The CDR3 protein is CASSSPGRATGELFF. The CDR3 DNA is TGTGCCAGCAGCTCACCCGGGAGGGCCACCGGGGAGCTGTTTTTT.

The chain recombines TRBV6-5 with TRBJ2-5; TRBD1 might be the D (5 bases). V lost 0 bases, J lost 5 bases, and 10 bases lay in between. This CDR3 is 14 amino acids long. The germline V gene encodes CDR1 MNHEY and CDR2 SVGAGI. The CDR3 nucleotides are TGTGCCAGCAGTTACTCGCAGGGTTCGGAGACCCAGTACTTC. This translates into CASSYSQGSETQYF.

The gene calls are TRBV24-1 and TRBJ2-5; TRBD2 matches 14 bases. V dropped 6 bases and J dropped 5; count of bases not matched to a gene: 16. The CDR3 is 19 amino acids. Germline loops: CDR1 KGHDR, CDR2 SFDVKD. CDR3 DNA sequence: TGTGCCACCAGTTCAGGGGGGATGACTAGCGGGAGGGCCGGGGAGACCCAGTACTTC. It translates to CATSSGGMTSGRAGETQYF.

V is TRBV19 and J is TRBJ1-1; 7 nucleotides match TRBD1. The CDR3 extends over 13 amino acids. Germline V gene data show CDR1 as LNHDA and CDR2 as SQIVND (reference sequence). V was clipped by 5 bases and J by 3 bases; unmatched bases: 3. In DNA form, the CDR3 reads TGTGCCAGTAGTGACAGGGACCACACTGAAGCTTTCTTT. This codes for CASSDRDHTEAFF. The whole variable domain, remainder taken from reference TRBV19 and TRBJ1-1, is DGGITQSPKYLFRKEGQNVTLSCEQNLNHDAMYWYRQDPGQGLRLIYYSQIVNDFQKGDIAEGYSVSREKKESFPLTVTSAQKNPTAFYLCASSDRDHTEAFFGQGTRLTVV.

The chain has TRBV6-5 and TRBJ2-7; D might be TRBD1 (6 bases). The CDR3 covers 14 residues. V lost 2 bases to trimming and J lost 7 bases, with 15 bases between them. Germline values: CDR1 MNHEY, CDR2 SVGAGI. The DNA of the CDR3 is TGTGCCAGCAGTTACGGGACAAAAGTGTGGGAGCAGTACTTC. It is translated as CASSYGTKVWEQYF.